This T cell receptor beta chain was found in a study of blood T cell repertoires in COVID-19. Study at large: Collection of acute and convalescent COVID-19 samples took place in the United States, Italy and Spain. PBMCs, B-cell-depleted T cells, or T cells provided the cDNA or gDNA that made up the material.

Source study methods: The authors estimated nucleated cell counts from reference gene primer amplification. Using immunoSEQ multiplex PCR, the repertoire was profiled, and TCRdb retains in-frame clones only, with some absent. The V and J calls and clone size come from that table; D and trimming were worked out from the DNA. The sample consists of around 100,000 clones, roughly 90% of them appearing once. CDR1 LNHDA and CDR2 SQIVND come from the germline V gene (reference sequence). The CDR3 contains 14 residues. V lost 7 bases and J lost 4; bases outside the gene matches: 7. This TCR derives from a human donor in a cohort sampled during active COVID-19. The chain carries TRBV19 and TRBJ1-2, with 9 positions matching TRBD1. What was sequenced was peripheral blood. For the CDR3, the DNA is TGTGCCAGTACTACAGGGGGCCTGGGCTATGGCTACACCTTC. Its translation is CASTTGGLGYGYTF.